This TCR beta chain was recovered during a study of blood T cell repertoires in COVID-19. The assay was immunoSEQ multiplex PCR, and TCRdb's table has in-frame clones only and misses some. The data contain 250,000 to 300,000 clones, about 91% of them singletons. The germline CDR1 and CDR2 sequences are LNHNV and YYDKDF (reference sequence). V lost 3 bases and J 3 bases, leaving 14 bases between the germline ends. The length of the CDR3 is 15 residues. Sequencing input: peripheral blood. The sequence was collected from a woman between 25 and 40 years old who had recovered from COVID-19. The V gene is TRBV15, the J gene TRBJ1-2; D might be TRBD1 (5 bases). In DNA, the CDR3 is TGTGCCACCAGCAGCCCTGACAGATACTACTATGGCTACACCTTC. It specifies CATSSPDRYYYGYTF.